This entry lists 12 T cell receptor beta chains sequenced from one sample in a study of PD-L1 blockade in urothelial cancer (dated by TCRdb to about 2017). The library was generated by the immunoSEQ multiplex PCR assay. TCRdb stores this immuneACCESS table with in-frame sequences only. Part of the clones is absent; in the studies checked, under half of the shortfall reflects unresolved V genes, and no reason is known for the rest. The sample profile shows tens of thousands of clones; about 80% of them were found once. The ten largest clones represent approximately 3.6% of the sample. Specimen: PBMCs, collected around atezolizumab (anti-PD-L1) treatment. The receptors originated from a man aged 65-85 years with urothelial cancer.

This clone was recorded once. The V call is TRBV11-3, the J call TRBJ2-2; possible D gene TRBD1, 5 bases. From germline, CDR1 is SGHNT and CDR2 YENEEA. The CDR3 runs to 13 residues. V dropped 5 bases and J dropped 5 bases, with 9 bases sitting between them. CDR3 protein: CASSPTVTGELFF. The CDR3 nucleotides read TGTGCCAGCAGCCCGACAGTAACCGGGGAGCTGTTTTTT.

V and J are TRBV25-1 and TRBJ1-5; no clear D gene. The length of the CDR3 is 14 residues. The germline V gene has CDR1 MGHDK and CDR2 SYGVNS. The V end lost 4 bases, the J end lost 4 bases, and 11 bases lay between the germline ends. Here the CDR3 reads CASSAPGPNQPQHF. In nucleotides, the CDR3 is TGTGCCAGCAGTGCCCCTGGCCCGAATCAGCCCCAGCATTTT. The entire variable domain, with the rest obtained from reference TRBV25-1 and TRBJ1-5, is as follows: EADIYQTPRYLVIGTGKKITLECSQTMGHDKMYWYQQDPGMELHLIHYSYGVNSTEKGDLSSESTVSRIRTEHFPLTLESARPSHTSQYLCASSAPGPNQPQHFGDGTRLSIL.

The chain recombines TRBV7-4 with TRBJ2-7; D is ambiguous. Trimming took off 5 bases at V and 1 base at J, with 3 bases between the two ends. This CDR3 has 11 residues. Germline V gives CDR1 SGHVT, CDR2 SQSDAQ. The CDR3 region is CASSPSYEQYF. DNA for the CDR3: TGTGCCAGCAGCCCGTCCTACGAGCAGTACTTC.

CDR3 residues: CASTDRLNTEAFF. The CDR3 DNA sequence: TGTGCCAGCACGGACAGGTTGAACACTGAAGCTTTCTTT. V usage is TRBV2 and J usage is TRBJ1-1, with TRBD1 identical over 7 bases. Losses at the gene ends were 7 bases for V and 0 bases for J; bases not matched to a gene: 2. The germline V gene encodes CDR1 SNHLY and CDR2 FYNNEI. CDR3 length: 13 amino acids. Full variable domain (remainder filled in from reference TRBV2 and TRBJ1-1): EPEVTQTPSHQVTQMGQEVILRCVPISNHLYFYWYRQILGQKVEFLVSFYNNEISEKSEIFDDQFSVERPDGSNFTLKIRSTKLEDSAMYFCASTDRLNTEAFFGQGTRLTVV.

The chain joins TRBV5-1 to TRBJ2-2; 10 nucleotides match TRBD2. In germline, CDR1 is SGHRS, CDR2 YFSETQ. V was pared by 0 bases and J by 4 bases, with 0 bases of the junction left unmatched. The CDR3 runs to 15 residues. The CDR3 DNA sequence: TGCGCCAGCAGCTTGGGACTAGCGGGCACCGGGGAGCTGTTTTTT. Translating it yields CASSLGLAGTGELFF. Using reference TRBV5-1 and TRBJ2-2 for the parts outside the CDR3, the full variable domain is KAGVTQTPRYLIKTRGQQVTLSCSPISGHRSVSWYQQTPGQGLQFLFEYFSETQRNKGNFPGRFSGRQFSNSRSEMNVSTLELGDSALYLCASSLGLAGTGELFFGEGSRLTVL.

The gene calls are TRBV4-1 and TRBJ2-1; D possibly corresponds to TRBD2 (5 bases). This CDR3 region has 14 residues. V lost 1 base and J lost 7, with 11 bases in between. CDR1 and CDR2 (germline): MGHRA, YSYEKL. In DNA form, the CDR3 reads TGCGCCAGCAGCCAAGTTCCAGCGGATAATGAGCAGTTCTTC. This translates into CASSQVPADNEQFF.

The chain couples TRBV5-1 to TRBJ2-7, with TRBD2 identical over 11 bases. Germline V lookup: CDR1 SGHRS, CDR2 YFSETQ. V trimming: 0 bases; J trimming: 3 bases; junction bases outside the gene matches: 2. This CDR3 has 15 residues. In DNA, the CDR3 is TGCGCCAGCAGCTTGGCCGGGACTAGCGGCTACGAGCAGTACTTC. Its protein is CASSLAGTSGYEQYF.

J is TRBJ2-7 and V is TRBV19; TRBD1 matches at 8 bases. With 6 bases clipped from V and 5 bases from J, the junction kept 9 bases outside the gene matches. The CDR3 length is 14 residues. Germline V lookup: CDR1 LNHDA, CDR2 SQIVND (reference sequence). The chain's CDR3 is CASSPAGGTNEQYF. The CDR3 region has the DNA TGTGCCAGTAGCCCCGCAGGGGGCACCAACGAGCAGTACTTC.

The CDR3 sequence: CAWSPKDRGRDQPQHF. The CDR3 DNA reads as TGTGCCTGGAGTCCAAAAGACAGGGGGCGGGATCAGCCCCAGCATTTT. The genes are TRBV30 and TRBJ1-5; 10 bases agree with TRBD1. The CDR3 is 16 residues long. Germline V lookup: CDR1 GTSNPN, CDR2 SVGIG (reference sequence). V shed 2 bases and J 5 bases; nucleotides not matched to a gene: 9.

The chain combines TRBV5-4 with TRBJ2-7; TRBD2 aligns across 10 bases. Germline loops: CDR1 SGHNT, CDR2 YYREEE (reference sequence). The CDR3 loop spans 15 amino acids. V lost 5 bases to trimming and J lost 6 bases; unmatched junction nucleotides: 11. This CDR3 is CASSWTSGTTGEQYF. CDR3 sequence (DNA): TGTGCCAGCAGTTGGACTAGCGGAACTACGGGCGAGCAGTACTTC.

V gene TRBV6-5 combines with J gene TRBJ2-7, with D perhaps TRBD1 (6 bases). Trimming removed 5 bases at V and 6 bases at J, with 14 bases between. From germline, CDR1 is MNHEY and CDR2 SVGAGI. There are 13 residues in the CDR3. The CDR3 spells CASSRDITFEQYF. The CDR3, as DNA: TGTGCCAGCAGTCGGGACATTACATTCGAGCAGTACTTC.

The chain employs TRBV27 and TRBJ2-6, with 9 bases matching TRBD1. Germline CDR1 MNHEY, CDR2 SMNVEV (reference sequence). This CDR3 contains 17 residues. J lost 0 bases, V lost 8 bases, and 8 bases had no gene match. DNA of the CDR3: TGTGCCAGCGCAACACAGGGGGCCCTCTCTGGGGCCAACGTCCTGACTTTC. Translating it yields CASATQGALSGANVLTF.